The 19 T cell receptor beta chains reported below all come from one sample, sequenced in a study of cytomegalovirus exposure and HLA in healthy donors. 60 Vbeta and 13 Jbeta primers were used in PCR. Only in-frame clones appear in the TCRdb table, and some are missing; sequencing was by immunoSEQ multiplex PCR. The profile shows fewer than 70,000 clones, 60% to 75% of them singletons. Sequenced material: PBMCs. All receptors come from a male donor in good health and CMV-seropositive.

A note on this clone: Additional DNA sequences in this sample encode the identical CDR3. The CDR3 DNA sequence: TGTGCCTGGAGTGTAGGACAACCCACTGAAGCTTTCTTT. This gives the protein CAWSVGQPTEAFF. This chain connects TRBV30 to TRBJ1-1; possible D gene TRBD1, 5 bases. The CDR3 runs 13 residues. The V end was cut by 0 bases, the J end by 4 bases, with 9 bases between. Germline CDR1 reads GTSNPN; CDR2 reads SVGIG (reference sequence). Together with reference TRBV30 and TRBJ1-1, the CDR3 gives the full variable domain: SQTIHQWPATLVQPVGSPLSLECTVEGTSNPNLYWYRQAAGRGLQLLFYSVGIGQISSEVPQNLSASRPQDRQFILSSKKLLLSDSGFYLCAWSVGQPTEAFFGQGTRLTVV.

This clone has a handful of counts. The rearrangement joins TRBV18 to TRBJ2-3; possible D gene TRBD2, 6 bases. The germline V gene encodes CDR1 KGHSH and CDR2 LQKENI. The CDR3 has 14 amino acids. V lost 3 bases and J lost 5, with 12 bases in between. DNA for the CDR3: TGTGCCAGCTCACCCAGCGTTAGCGGAGATACGCAGTATTTT. This codes for CASSPSVSGDTQYF.

The genes are TRBV2 and TRBJ1-3; 8 bases are a match to TRBD1. The ends lost 4 bases at V and 7 bases at J; junction bases unmatched: 12. This CDR3 is 16 amino acids long. Germline assignment: CDR1 SNHLY and CDR2 FYNNEI. The CDR3 coding sequence is TGTGCCAGCAGTGCCGACCAGACAGGGGCCGGGAACACCATATATTTT. Translated, it gives CASSADQTGAGNTIYF.

V usage is TRBV18 and J usage is TRBJ2-3, with no clear D. This CDR3 region has 13 residues. Germline CDR1 reads KGHSH; CDR2 reads LQKENI. V was pared by 6 bases and J by 3 bases, with 10 bases between. The CDR3: CASSRRQTDTQYF. CDR3 nucleotide sequence: TGTGCCAGCTCTCGACGACAAACAGATACGCAGTATTTT.

The chain recombines TRBV11-2 with TRBJ1-2; the D is unclear. V was clipped by 4 bases and J by 0 bases, with 9 bases between them. Germline lookup yields CDR1 SGHAT and CDR2 FQNNGV. The CDR3 contains 14 residues. CDR3 bases: TGTGCCAGCAGCTACCACGGGACTAACTATGGCTACACCTTC. This codes for CASSYHGTNYGYTF.

The chain is built from TRBV7-2 and TRBJ2-3; D is possibly TRBD2 (6 bases). This CDR3 region has 16 residues. Germline V lookup: CDR1 SGHTA, CDR2 FQGNSA. The ends were cut back, 1 base at V and 3 bases at J, with 14 bases in the middle. The CDR3 bases are TGTGCCAGCAGCTTAGAGATAGCGGAGTTTACAGATACGCAGTATTTT. Its translation is CASSLEIAEFTDTQYF. The full variable domain, rest sourced from reference TRBV7-2 and TRBJ2-3, is GAGVSQSPSNKVTEKGKDVELRCDPISGHTALYWYRQSLGQGLEFLIYFQGNSAPDKSGLPSDRFSAERTGGSVSTLTIQRTQQEDSAVYLCASSLEIAEFTDTQYFGPGTRLTVL.

This clone showed up just a few times. The V call is TRBV7-2, the J call TRBJ1-2, with D perhaps TRBD1 (5 bases). Germline V gene lookup returns CDR1 SGHTA and CDR2 FQGNSA. The length of the CDR3 is 14 residues. The V and J ends lost 2 bases and 2 bases respectively, with 9 bases between them. The DNA for the CDR3 is TGTGCCAGCAGCTTACTCAGGGCCAACTATGGCTACACCTTC. This codes for CASSLLRANYGYTF.

V usage is TRBV5-4 and J usage is TRBJ2-2; 15 nucleotides agree with TRBD2. Germline loops: CDR1 SGHNT, CDR2 YYREEE (reference sequence). Trimming removed 5 bases from V and 5 bases from J; junction bases left unmatched: 4. The CDR3 spans 16 residues. The CDR3 DNA follows: TGTGCCAGCAGTCCCGGGACTAGCGGGAGGACCGGGGAGCTGTTTTTT. This codes for CASSPGTSGRTGELFF.

This clone was recorded a few times. The gene calls are TRBV6-1 and TRBJ2-7; 8 bases agree with TRBD1. CDR1 MNHNS and CDR2 SASEGT come from the germline V gene. This CDR3 region has 14 residues. Losses at the gene ends were 6 bases for V and 0 bases for J; bases not matched to a gene: 4. CDR3 residues: CASRRGTGSYEQYF. The CDR3 nucleotides are TGTGCCAGCAGAAGAGGGACAGGCTCCTACGAGCAGTACTTC.

The J gene is TRBJ1-1, the V gene TRBV29-1, with 8 positions matching TRBD1. There are 12 residues in the CDR3. The germline V gene has CDR1 SQVTM and CDR2 ANQGSEA. The junction had 1 base not matched to a gene; V was cut back by 3 bases and J by 4 bases. The CDR3 sequence: CSVDDRGTEAFF. The DNA of the CDR3 is TGCAGCGTTGATGACAGGGGCACTGAAGCTTTCTTT.

The gene calls are TRBV4-3 and TRBJ1-6, with no clear D. CDR3 length: 17 residues. Germline-derived CDR1 and CDR2 are LGHNA and YSLEER. With 0 bases removed from V and 8 bases from J, the gap between germline ends came to 17 bases. CDR3 protein: CASSQDLTPSSDSPLHF. CDR3 sequence (DNA): TGCGCCAGCAGCCAAGATTTGACACCCTCATCGGATTCACCCCTCCACTTT.

The V call is TRBV27, the J call TRBJ1-5, with D unresolved. V was clipped by 3 bases and J by 2 bases, with 5 bases between them. From germline, CDR1 is MNHEY and CDR2 SMNVEV (reference sequence). CDR3 size: 13 residues. The CDR3 DNA is TGTGCCAGCAGTTTCGGAGGCAATCAGCCCCAGCATTTT. It yields the protein CASSFGGNQPQHF.

V and J are TRBV7-6 and TRBJ1-1; 9 positions match TRBD1. J gave up 8 bases and V 5 bases, and 9 bases lay outside the gene matches. Germline V CDR1 and CDR2: SGHVS, FNYEAQ. The CDR3 is 14 amino acids. The CDR3, as DNA: TGTGCCAGCAGCCTCGGGACAGGGTTAACGGAAGCTTTCTTT. Residues: CASSLGTGLTEAFF.

The V call is TRBV6-7, the J call TRBJ2-3, with 8 bases aligning to TRBD2. TRBV6-7 is an ORF, with its function uncertain. Trimming cost V 4 bases and J 0 bases; bases outside gene matches: 6. The length of the CDR3 is 16 residues. This CDR3 reads CASSFGGADSTDTQYF. The CDR3 bases are TGTGCCAGCAGTTTCGGGGGGGCGGACAGCACAGATACGCAGTATTTT.

The chain couples TRBV6-5 to TRBJ1-5; TRBD1 aligns across 7 bases. The CDR3 extends over 14 amino acids. Losses at the gene ends were 6 bases for V and 3 bases for J; bases not matched to a gene: 5. Germline V lookup: CDR1 MNHEY, CDR2 SVGAGI. The CDR3 is CASRPGTDNQPQHF. DNA for the CDR3: TGTGCCAGCAGGCCCGGGACAGACAATCAGCCCCAGCATTTT.

The chain joins TRBV15 to TRBJ2-7, with TRBD1 matching 7 bases. CDR1 is LNHNV, CDR2 YYDKDF, per germline (reference sequence). This CDR3 region has 13 residues. Trimming cost V 0 bases and J 4 bases; bases outside gene matches: 0. This CDR3 is CATSRDRGYEQYF. Here the CDR3 DNA reads TGTGCCACCAGCAGAGACAGGGGGTACGAGCAGTACTTC.

This chain uses TRBV5-5 with TRBJ2-7, with TRBD1 matching 10 bases. The CDR3 length is 13 residues. Germline CDR1 is SGHKS and CDR2 is YYEKEE (reference sequence). Trimming at V came to 4 bases and at J to 5 bases, leaving 3 bases not matched to a gene. CDR3 sequence reads: CASSRQGADEQYF. CDR3 coding DNA: TGTGCCAGCAGCAGACAGGGGGCGGACGAGCAGTACTTC.

V is TRBV7-6 and J is TRBJ2-5; D possibly corresponds to TRBD2 (5 bases). This CDR3 comprises 15 residues. The ends were cut back, 3 bases at V and 5 bases at J, with 16 bases in the middle. The V gene's germline CDR1 is SGHVS and CDR2 FNYEAQ. The CDR3 here is CASSFPSGLEETQYF. Here the CDR3 DNA reads TGTGCCAGCAGCTTCCCTTCCGGACTCGAGGAGACCCAGTACTTC.

This clone has a handful of counts. The rearrangement uses TRBV9 and TRBJ1-5; 10 bases fit TRBD1. This CDR3 spans 17 amino acids. Unmatched junction bases numbered 7, after V lost 0 bases and J lost 4 bases. Germline assignment: CDR1 SGDLS and CDR2 YYNGEE. The CDR3 nucleotides read TGTGCCAGCAGCGTAGAACCGGGACAGGGGAAAAATCAGCCCCAGCATTTT. Its protein is CASSVEPGQGKNQPQHF.